The 3 T cell receptor beta chains given below trace back to one sample, sequenced in a study of blood T cell repertoires in COVID-19. Clones were sequenced by immunoSEQ multiplex PCR, and TCRdb holds only the in-frame ones, with some missing. Among some 520,000 clones listed, 80% to 90% were seen once. The specimen was peripheral blood. These receptors were obtained from a man younger than 30 with COVID-19, enrolled during active disease.

A few counts support this clone. This chain joins TRBV30 and TRBJ2-2, with 8 bases fitting TRBD2. Germline-derived CDR1 and CDR2 are GTSNPN and SVGIG (reference sequence). The CDR3 sequence is 11 residues long. Trimming took 8 bases from V and 6 from J; bases not matched to a gene: 2. CDR3: CAGTRPGELFF. DNA for the CDR3: TGTGCCGGGACTAGACCCGGGGAGCTGTTTTTT. The full variable domain, its missing parts supplied by reference TRBV30 and TRBJ2-2, is SQTIHQWPATLVQPVGSPLSLECTVEGTSNPNLYWYRQAAGRGLQLLFYSVGIGQISSEVPQNLSASRPQDRQFILSSKKLLLSDSGFYLCAGTRPGELFFGEGSRLTVL.

The rearrangement links TRBV6-1 to TRBJ1-4; 10 bases align to TRBD1. Germline-derived CDR1 and CDR2 are MNHNS and SASEGT. The CDR3 extends over 19 amino acids. With V trimmed by 0 bases and J by 7 bases, 14 bases remained unmatched. The CDR3 reads CASSEADRGYGEISEKLFF. The CDR3 DNA reads TGTGCCAGCAGTGAAGCGGACAGGGGGTACGGAGAGATAAGTGAAAAACTGTTTTTT.

The chain is built from TRBV5-6 and TRBJ2-3, with 8 bases matching TRBD2. CDR1 and CDR2 from the germline V gene are SGHDT and YYEEEE. CDR3 length: 15 amino acids. The V and J ends lost 0 bases and 4 bases, in that order; junction bases with no gene match: 4. The CDR3, as DNA: TGTGCCAGCAGCTTGGGTGGCGGGGGGTCAGATACGCAGTATTTT. It codes for CASSLGGGGSDTQYF.